This section outlines one T cell receptor (beta chain) sequence together with its context. The germline gives CDR1 MNHEY, CDR2 SMNVEV (reference sequence). After removal of 1 base from V and 4 bases from J, the junction contained 13 bases not matched to a gene. This CDR3 spans 19 amino acids. Original handling: By means of reference gene primer amplification, nucleated cell counts were estimated. The table came from immunoSEQ multiplex PCR; TCRdb's copy has only in-frame clones and leaves some out. The V and J calls and clone size are taken from that table; D and trimming were inferred from the DNA. The table includes 240,000 or so clones, more than 70% detected once. This sample was included in a study of blood T cell repertoires in COVID-19. Overall study context: Specimens from acute and convalescent COVID-19 originated in the United States, Italy and Spain. T cells, B-cell-depleted T cells, or PBMCs provided the cDNA or gDNA that served as material.

Specimen: peripheral blood. The J gene is TRBJ2-6, the V gene TRBV27, with 7 bases that match TRBD1. This clonotype originated in a woman between 40 and 50 years old who had recovered from COVID-19. The CDR3: CASSLFWVEQGSGANVLTF. CDR3 nucleotide sequence: TGTGCCAGCAGTTTATTTTGGGTGGAACAGGGGTCCGGGGCCAACGTCCTGACTTTC.